Below, one T cell receptor (beta chain) is given with its context. The data originate from a study of T-cell reconstitution after alpha-beta-depleted transplantation in children. Unique molecular identifiers tagged the TCRbeta library. MiXCR, applied by TCRdb to the PCR reads, yields one record per CDR3 protein. This sample carries about 540,000 distinct CDR3 sequences, roughly 18% of them seen once, and the ten largest clones take over 3%. There are 18 residues in the CDR3. The germline V gene has CDR1 SGHAT and CDR2 FQNNGV. Trimming at V came to 5 bases and at J to 2 bases, leaving 15 bases not matched to a gene.

This sequence was found in a human donor who donated a stem cell graft to a child with acute lymphoblastic leukemia. V and J are TRBV11-2 and TRBJ2-1; TRBD1 aligns across 7 bases. The input for sequencing was PBMCs from the stem cell graft donor, taken from the stem cell graft. Here the CDR3 reads CASSPRMGQSYPYNEQFF. The CDR3 bases are TGTGCCAGCAGCCCGAGGATGGGACAGTCATACCCCTACAATGAGCAGTTCTTC. The full variable domain, rest sourced from reference TRBV11-2 and TRBJ2-1, is EAGVAQSPRYKIIEKRQSVAFWCNPISGHATLYWYQQILGQGPKLLIQFQNNGVVDDSQLPKDRFSAERLKGVDSTLKIQPAKLEDSAVYLCASSPRMGQSYPYNEQFFGPGTRLTVL.